This passage covers 22 T cell receptor beta chains from one sample sequenced in a study of shared clonotypes between healthy human individuals. Only in-frame clones appear in the TCRdb table, and some are missing; sequencing was by immunoSEQ multiplex PCR. The data hold over 750,000 clones, with just over 95% observed a single time. Selected positively for CCR7 and CD45RO-negative, naive CD8 cells excluded terminally differentiated effector memory CD45RA+ cells. The sample was naive CD8+ T cells sorted from blood. The origin of the receptors is a man aged 25 to 40 in good health.

Written as DNA, the CDR3 is TGTGCCAGCTTAGGCGGACCTGGAAACACCATATATTTT. Amino acids: CASLGGPGNTIYF. This rearrangement joins TRBV9 to TRBJ1-3; D unclear. V was clipped by 7 bases and J by 2 bases, with 10 bases between them. The germline V gene encodes CDR1 SGDLS and CDR2 YYNGEE. The CDR3 is made up of 13 amino acids.

This clone is a singleton in its sample. The gene calls are TRBV9 and TRBJ2-2; 7 bases map to TRBD1. Unmatched junction bases numbered 25, after V lost 4 bases and J lost 7 bases. CDR3 size: 20 residues. Germline V gene lookup returns CDR1 SGDLS and CDR2 YYNGEE. CDR3 in DNA: TGTGCCAGCAGCCCCAGTTTGTCGTATAGGGAGACAGGGTATAACGGGGAGCTGTTTTTT. This sequence encodes CASSPSLSYRETGYNGELFF.

The chain recombines TRBV13 with TRBJ2-7; D might be TRBD2 (6 bases). Germline V gene lookup returns CDR1 PRHDT and CDR2 FYEKMQ (reference sequence). The length of the CDR3 is 13 residues. V lost 5 bases and J lost 7, with 15 bases in between. CDR3 in DNA: TGTGCCAGCAGCCTAACCCCGGGGGAAGAGCAGTACTTC. It translates to CASSLTPGEEQYF.

The chain employs TRBV15 and TRBJ2-1; D gene uncertain. Germline V gives CDR1 LNHNV, CDR2 YYDKDF (reference sequence). This CDR3 has 15 amino acids. With 0 bases removed from V and 6 bases from J, the gap between germline ends came to 12 bases. This CDR3 is CATSRDLTFVNEQFF. As DNA, the CDR3 is TGTGCCACCAGCAGAGATCTAACCTTTGTCAATGAGCAGTTCTTC.

V gene TRBV5-1 combines with J gene TRBJ1-2, with D unclear. Looked up from germline, CDR1 is SGHRS and CDR2 is YFSETQ. The CDR3 has 15 residues. V shed 1 base and J shed 2 bases, with 12 bases lying between them. In DNA, the CDR3 is TGCGCCAGCAGCTTGAGCATTGATGGGAACTATGGCTACACCTTC. Translated: CASSLSIDGNYGYTF.

The chain employs TRBV6-5 and TRBJ2-7; 7 bases fit TRBD1. Losses at the gene ends were 2 bases for V and 6 bases for J; bases not matched to a gene: 4. The CDR3 covers 13 residues. The germline gives CDR1 MNHEY, CDR2 SVGAGI. CDR3 nucleotide sequence: TGTGCCAGCAGTTACACTAACAGGGGCGAGCAGTACTTC. It is translated as CASSYTNRGEQYF.

Written as DNA, the CDR3 is TGTGCCAGCAGTTTAAGGCTAGCGGGAATCCAAGAGACCCAGTACTTC. Translated: CASSLRLAGIQETQYF. This sequence joins TRBV28 and TRBJ2-5; 9 positions agree with TRBD2. With V trimmed by 2 bases and J by 1 base, 5 bases remained unmatched. Per germline, CDR1 MDHEN and CDR2 SYDVKM. This CDR3 contains 16 residues.

The CDR3 loop reads CASSKGDKTSRRWNEQFF. The CDR3 nucleotides read TGTGCCAGCAGCAAAGGAGACAAGACTAGCCGGAGGTGGAATGAGCAGTTCTTC. This chain joins TRBV21-1 and TRBJ2-1; TRBD2, the table's D call, was not compared with the DNA. TRBV21-1 is labeled a pseudogene. This CDR3 contains 18 residues.

J is TRBJ2-7 and V is TRBV6-5; 10 bases line up with TRBD1. Germline assignment: CDR1 MNHEY and CDR2 SVGAGI. The CDR3 is made up of 16 amino acids. The ends lost 0 bases at V and 0 bases at J; junction bases unmatched: 2. The CDR3 nucleotides are TGTGCCAGCAGTTACTCGACAGGGGGCAGCTCCTACGAGCAGTACTTC. It codes for CASSYSTGGSSYEQYF.

This clone has only one observation. V is TRBV7-9 and J is TRBJ2-7, with D possibly matching TRBD2 (5 bases). The ends were cut back, 5 bases at V and 1 base at J, with 15 bases in the middle. The CDR3 contains 15 residues. Germline V gene lookup returns CDR1 SEHNR and CDR2 FQNEAQ (reference sequence). The CDR3: CASSPGLRKSYEQYF. The CDR3 bases are TGTGCCAGCAGCCCAGGACTCAGAAAGTCCTACGAGCAGTACTTC.

The chain carries TRBV19 and TRBJ2-6; D might be TRBD1 (6 bases). CDR1 is LNHDA, CDR2 SQIVND, per germline (reference sequence). Trimming left V 5 bases short and J 0 bases short, with 20 bases between. There are 19 residues in the CDR3. The CDR3 nucleotides read TGTGCCAGTAGTCTCTGGGACACCAAAATCCCCTCTGGGGCCAACGTCCTGACTTTC. Its translation: CASSLWDTKIPSGANVLTF.

The genes are TRBV2 and TRBJ1-2, with 7 bases identical to TRBD1. The CDR3 has 16 residues. CDR1 and CDR2 (germline): SNHLY, FYNNEI. The ends lost 6 bases at V and 7 bases at J; junction bases unmatched: 17. CDR3 DNA: TGTGCCAGCAGCTATGACAGGGCGCTGGAAATAGTTGGCTACACCTTC. Its translation: CASSYDRALEIVGYTF.

The V and J genes are TRBV7-8 and TRBJ2-2; D is uncertain. Germline V gives CDR1 SGHVS, CDR2 FQNEAQ. The germline V and J ends were trimmed by 4 bases and 4 bases, with 16 bases remaining between them. This CDR3 is built from 16 residues. In DNA, the CDR3 is TGTGCCAGCAGCTCCCTCGGGTATCCGAGCACCGGGGAGCTGTTTTTT. Its protein product is CASSSLGYPSTGELFF.

V gene TRBV18 combines with J gene TRBJ2-7; 12 nucleotides agree with TRBD2. CDR1 is KGHSH, CDR2 LQKENI, per germline. The ends lost 2 bases at V and 4 bases at J; junction bases unmatched: 3. The CDR3 covers 15 residues. The CDR3 region is CASSPSSGRVYEQYF. CDR3 bases: TGTGCCAGCTCACCATCTAGCGGGAGGGTTTACGAGCAGTACTTC.

This sequence joins TRBV4-1 and TRBJ2-1; TRBD1 matches at 7 bases. The ends lost 1 base at V and 0 bases at J; junction bases unmatched: 3. The germline V gene encodes CDR1 MGHRA and CDR2 YSYEKL. This CDR3 spans 16 amino acids. CDR3 coding DNA: TGCGCCAGCAGCCAAGGGCAGGGGGACTCCTACAATGAGCAGTTCTTC. It encodes CASSQGQGDSYNEQFF.

The CDR3 DNA sequence: TGTGCCAGCAGTCCAGGGTCGGCGTCCTACGAGCAGTACTTC. Translating gives CASSPGSASYEQYF. V gene TRBV6-5 combines with J gene TRBJ2-7, with a possible D match to TRBD1 (5 bases). The CDR3 is 14 residues long. With 5 bases removed from V and 1 base from J, the gap between germline ends came to 12 bases. Germline CDR1 MNHEY, CDR2 SVGAGI.

J is TRBJ1-3 and V is TRBV13; TRBD1 aligns across 10 bases. V shed 4 bases, J shed 0 bases, and the junction held 3 bases outside the gene matches. This CDR3 is 16 amino acids long. Germline V CDR1 and CDR2: PRHDT, FYEKMQ (reference sequence). Here the CDR3 reads CASSSGTGVSGNTIYF. In DNA form, the CDR3 reads TGTGCCAGCAGCTCCGGGACAGGGGTCTCTGGAAACACCATATATTTT.

This sequence joins TRBV2 and TRBJ1-5; perhaps TRBD1 as D (6 bases). Trimming pared 4 bases from V and 0 bases from J, leaving 16 bases between. CDR1 SNHLY and CDR2 FYNNEI come from the germline V gene. CDR3 length equals 17 residues. The CDR3: CASSVSPGHHSNQPQHF. The CDR3 bases are TGTGCCAGCAGTGTTAGTCCGGGACATCATAGCAATCAGCCCCAGCATTTT.

Remarks on this clone: Distinct nucleotide sequences in the sample also encode this CDR3. This chain uses TRBV6-5 with TRBJ2-7; possible D gene TRBD1, 5 bases. Germline-derived CDR1 and CDR2 are MNHEY and SVGAGI. The germline V and J ends were trimmed by 6 bases and 3 bases, with 9 bases remaining between them. This CDR3 contains 12 residues. The CDR3 loop reads CASSNQGYEQYF. Here the CDR3 DNA reads TGTGCCAGCAGCAATCAGGGCTACGAGCAGTACTTC.

This chain links TRBV5-1 with TRBJ1-1; 10 positions match TRBD1. CDR1 is SGHRS and CDR2 is YFSETQ in the germline V gene. CDR3 size: 15 residues. Trimming removed 3 bases from V and 4 bases from J; junction bases left unmatched: 6. CDR3 region: CASSSSGTGVTEAFF. The DNA for the CDR3 is TGCGCCAGCAGCTCATCCGGGACAGGGGTCACTGAAGCTTTCTTT.

V usage is TRBV18 and J usage is TRBJ1-1, with 7 bases matching TRBD1. Germline V lookup: CDR1 KGHSH, CDR2 LQKENI. The ends lost 4 bases at V and 7 bases at J; junction bases unmatched: 3. The CDR3 consists of 12 residues. CDR3 coding DNA: TGTGCCAGCTCACGTCGACAGGGTGAAGCTTTCTTT. This translates into CASSRRQGEAFF. The whole variable domain, filled in from reference TRBV18 and TRBJ1-1, reads NAGVMQNPRHLVRRRGQEARLRCSPMKGHSHVYWYRQLPEEGLKFMVYLQKENIIDESGMPKERFSAEFPKEGPSILRIQQVVRGDSAAYFCASSRRQGEAFFGQGTRLTVV.

This sequence joins TRBV28 and TRBJ1-1; D unclear. CDR3 length equals 13 residues. Germline V gives CDR1 MDHEN, CDR2 SYDVKM. V dropped 3 bases and J dropped 8 bases, with 13 bases sitting between them. In nucleotides, the CDR3 is TGTGCCAGCAGTTTGTACGAAGGCCCCGAAGCTTTCTTT. Its translation is CASSLYEGPEAFF.